These 5 T cell receptor beta chains share one sample of origin, sequenced in a study of blood T cell repertoires in COVID-19. Using immunoSEQ multiplex PCR, the repertoire was profiled, and TCRdb retains in-frame clones only, with some absent. Of 110,000 to 150,000 clones listed, over 75% are singletons. The sequenced sample consisted of peripheral blood. The source of these receptors is a human donor in a cohort sampled during active COVID-19.

The gene calls are TRBV5-6 and TRBJ2-7; D possibly corresponds to TRBD2 (5 bases). Trimming shortened V by 0 bases and J by 6 bases, and 10 bases separated the two germline ends. This CDR3 has 13 amino acids. Germline V gene lookup returns CDR1 SGHDT and CDR2 YYEEEE. CDR3 sequence: CASSLDPRGEQYF. The CDR3 nucleotides are TGTGCCAGCAGCTTGGATCCACGGGGCGAGCAGTACTTC.

The J gene is TRBJ2-6, the V gene TRBV15, with 8 bases that match TRBD2. CDR3 length equals 19 residues. V trimming: 1 base; J trimming: 0 bases; junction bases outside the gene matches: 8. Germline V gives CDR1 LNHNV, CDR2 YYDKDF (reference sequence). CDR3 protein: CATSRAPGGGSSGANVLTF. In DNA form, the CDR3 reads TGTGCCACCAGCAGAGCCCCTGGCGGGGGGAGCTCTGGGGCCAACGTCCTGACTTTC.

This clone was observed many times. This chain links TRBV11-1 with TRBJ1-1; 9 positions match TRBD1. V gave up 8 bases and J gave up 6 bases; unmatched junction bases: 10. The CDR3 totals 14 residues. Germline V gives CDR1 SGHAT, CDR2 FQDESV (reference sequence). The CDR3 loop reads CASGSDRGKAEAFF. DNA of the CDR3: TGTGCCAGCGGGTCGGACAGGGGAAAGGCTGAAGCTTTCTTT.

This clone has a handful of counts. The gene calls are TRBV10-2 and TRBJ1-1; tentatively, D is TRBD1 (5 bases). The length of the CDR3 is 13 residues. Trimming cost V 0 bases and J 11 bases, with 13 bases left between them. Germline values: CDR1 WSHSY, CDR2 SAAADI. The CDR3 DNA follows: TGCGCCAGCAGTGAGTCTCGCCAGGGCGAGGCTTTCTTT. Its protein is CASSESRQGEAFF.

This chain links TRBV18 with TRBJ1-5; TRBD1 matches 7 bases. The CDR3 loop spans 14 amino acids. The V gene end was trimmed by 6 bases and the J gene end by 7 bases; junction bases not matched to a gene: 9. In germline, CDR1 is KGHSH, CDR2 LQKENI. Here the CDR3 DNA reads TGTGCCAGCTCGCCAGGGGGGGGTGGGCAGCCCCAGCATTTT. It codes for CASSPGGGGQPQHF.